A single sample is the source of the 27 T cell receptor beta chains below, sequenced in a study of blood T cell repertoires in COVID-19. Profiling relied on immunoSEQ multiplex PCR, and the TCRdb table lists in-frame clones only, not all of them. The sample shows 200,000 to 250,000 clones, roughly 87% of them seen only once. The sequencing input was PBMCs or T cells enriched from blood (not recorded which). These receptors were obtained from a woman younger than 45 with acute COVID-19.

The J gene is TRBJ2-7, the V gene TRBV29-1; maybe TRBD2 (5 bases). V lost 2 bases to trimming and J lost 9 bases, with 26 bases between them. Germline V gene data show CDR1 as SQVTM and CDR2 as ANQGSEA. This CDR3 is built from 16 residues. CDR3 in amino acids: CSVELDSSFPGNGQYF. The CDR3 DNA reads TGCAGCGTTGAACTGGACTCCTCCTTTCCCGGGAACGGGCAGTACTTC.

The chain carries TRBV10-3 and TRBJ2-1; 14 bases match TRBD2. Unmatched junction bases numbered 4, after V lost 9 bases and J lost 6 bases. The CDR3 contains 14 residues. Germline CDR1 and CDR2: ENHRY and SYGVKD. CDR3 in amino acids: CAMRTSGGSNEQFF. CDR3 DNA sequence: TGTGCCATGAGGACTAGCGGGGGGTCCAATGAGCAGTTCTTC.

In this sample, this clone turned up a few times. The gene calls are TRBV5-8 and TRBJ2-1; TRBD2 aligns across 14 bases. The CDR3 extends over 16 amino acids. Trimming cost V 0 bases and J 8 bases; bases outside gene matches: 4. Germline V gives CDR1 SGHTS, CDR2 YDEGEE. DNA of the CDR3: TGTGCCAGCAGCTTGGCAGGGACTAGCGGGGGCTATGAGCAGTTCTTC. It codes for CASSLAGTSGGYEQFF.

CDR3 in DNA: TGTGCCAGCTCCCCCCAGAGGGCTTACCAAGAGACCCAGTACTTC. It is translated as CASSPQRAYQETQYF. The chain links TRBV18 to TRBJ2-5, with D possibly TRBD2 on 5 matching bases. The CDR3 totals 15 residues. Per germline, CDR1 KGHSH and CDR2 LQKENI. V lost 6 bases to trimming and J lost 0 bases, with 14 bases between them.

This clone was seen only once. The rearrangement uses TRBV27 and TRBJ1-2, with D unclear. Deletions cut 1 base from V and 4 bases from J, with 16 bases between. The CDR3 runs to 16 residues. Per germline, CDR1 MNHEY and CDR2 SMNVEV (reference sequence). The CDR3 sequence: CASSLFAGGRGYGYTF. As DNA, the CDR3 is TGTGCCAGCAGTTTATTTGCGGGCGGCAGAGGCTATGGCTACACCTTC.

About this clone itself: At one end the junction does not follow the germline gene, possibly because of a read error. The CDR3 DNA reads as TGTGCTAGCAGCCCCCGACAGAATAGCAATCAGCCCCAGCATTTT. This codes for CASSPRQNSNQPQHF. The V call is TRBV7-7, the J call TRBJ1-5; weak D call: TRBD1 (5 bases). CDR3 size: 15 residues. The germline V gene encodes CDR1 SSHAT and CDR2 FNYEAQ (reference sequence).

The rearrangement uses TRBV5-6 and TRBJ1-5; 7 bases match TRBD1. CDR1 and CDR2 from the germline V gene are SGHDT and YYEEEE. The CDR3 has 13 residues. V trimming: 4 bases; J trimming: 10 bases; junction bases outside the gene matches: 8. The CDR3, as DNA: TGTGCCAGCAGCATAGGGGGCTATAGACCCCAGCATTTT. This gives the protein CASSIGGYRPQHF. The variable domain in full, completed from reference TRBV5-6 and TRBJ1-5, reads DAGVTQSPTHLIKTRGQQVTLRCSPKSGHDTVSWYQQALGQGPQFIFQYYEEEERQRGNFPDRFSGHQFPNYSSELNVNALLLGDSALYLCASSIGGYRPQHFGDGTRLSIL.

This clone was detected once. V and J are TRBV2 and TRBJ1-6, with 8 bases fitting TRBD1. The ends lost 3 bases at V and 9 bases at J; junction bases unmatched: 1. Germline V gene lookup returns CDR1 SNHLY and CDR2 FYNNEI. The CDR3 is 13 residues long. The CDR3 nucleotides are TGTGCCAGCAGTGAGGACAGGGTTTCACCCCTCCACTTT. It encodes CASSEDRVSPLHF.

The chain carries TRBV11-2 and TRBJ1-1; 8 nucleotides match TRBD1. The V gene's germline CDR1 is SGHAT and CDR2 FQNNGV. The CDR3 runs 12 residues. The junction had 2 bases not matched to a gene; V was cut back by 1 base and J by 10 bases. As DNA, the CDR3 is TGTGCCAGCAGCTTAGTTGGACAGGGAGCTTTCTTT. Protein: CASSLVGQGAFF.

This clone was observed a handful of times. The chain has TRBV12-5 and TRBJ1-2; possibly TRBD1 for D (6 bases). Deletions cut 3 bases from V and 8 bases from J, with 16 bases between. The CDR3 length is 14 residues. Germline lookup yields CDR1 LGHNT and CDR2 FRNRAP. CDR3 in amino acids: CASGFFEGEGGYTF. CDR3 in DNA: TGTGCTAGTGGTTTTTTTGAGGGGGAGGGCGGCTACACCTTC. The whole variable domain, filled in from reference TRBV12-5 and TRBJ1-2, reads DARVTQTPRHKVTEMGQEVTMRCQPILGHNTVFWYRQTMMQGLELLAYFRNRAPLDDSGMPKDRFSAEMPDATLATLKIQPSEPRDSAVYFCASGFFEGEGGYTFGSGTRLTVV.

This rearrangement joins TRBV4-1 to TRBJ2-7; TRBD2 is a possible D gene (7 bases). CDR1 and CDR2 from the germline V gene are MGHRA and YSYEKL. Trimming stripped 4 bases from V and 6 bases from J, with 13 bases between. The CDR3 sequence is 13 residues long. CDR3 amino acids: CASSPRGGGEQYF. The CDR3 DNA follows: TGCGCCAGCAGCCCCCGAGGGGGGGGCGAGCAGTACTTC.

This clone was counted a single time. The chain employs TRBV5-1 and TRBJ2-7; 7 nucleotides align to TRBD2. Trimming at V came to 0 bases and at J to 3 bases, leaving 3 bases not matched to a gene. The CDR3 loop spans 14 amino acids. Germline V gene data show CDR1 as SGHRS and CDR2 as YFSETQ. In DNA, the CDR3 is TGCGCCAGCAGCTTGGTACTAGCGAGCTACGAGCAGTACTTC. Its protein product is CASSLVLASYEQYF.

The chain combines TRBV9 with TRBJ1-2; a possible D gene is TRBD1 (6 bases). CDR1 and CDR2 from the germline V gene are SGDLS and YYNGEE. V shed 3 bases and J shed 0 bases, with 15 bases lying between them. The CDR3 contains 16 residues. CDR3 in DNA: TGTGCCAGCAGCGCCGGGGGGCAGGGAACTAACTATGGCTACACCTTC. Its translation: CASSAGGQGTNYGYTF.

The rearrangement uses TRBV11-2 and TRBJ2-1; 9 bases are a match to TRBD1. Trimming at V came to 5 bases and at J to 1 base, leaving 3 bases not matched to a gene. The germline V gene has CDR1 SGHAT and CDR2 FQNNGV. This CDR3 region has 15 residues. DNA of the CDR3: TGTGCCAGCAGCCTCGGACAGGGGTCCTACAATGAGCAGTTCTTC. This translates into CASSLGQGSYNEQFF.

The chain is built from TRBV2 and TRBJ1-2, with D tentatively TRBD1 (6 bases). V was trimmed by 1 base and J by 6 bases, leaving 9 bases between them. CDR3 size: 13 residues. Germline V gives CDR1 SNHLY, CDR2 FYNNEI. This CDR3 reads CASSEDRVDGYTF. The CDR3 bases are TGTGCCAGCAGTGAAGACAGGGTTGATGGCTACACCTTC.

The rearrangement links TRBV15 to TRBJ1-5; D call uncertain. The V gene lost 1 base and the J gene lost 2 bases, with 9 bases spanning the gap. Germline assignment: CDR1 LNHNV and CDR2 YYDKDF (reference sequence). The CDR3 contains 15 residues. The CDR3 sequence is CATSRVGEGNQPQHF. CDR3 DNA: TGTGCCACCAGCAGAGTTGGGGAGGGCAATCAGCCCCAGCATTTT. Using reference TRBV15 and TRBJ1-5 for the parts outside the CDR3, the full variable domain is DAMVIQNPRYQVTQFGKPVTLSCSQTLNHNVMYWYQQKSSQAPKLLFHYYDKDFNNEADTPDNFQSRRPNTSFCFLDIRSPGLGDTAMYLCATSRVGEGNQPQHFGDGTRLSIL.

J is TRBJ1-6 and V is TRBV7-9; a possible D gene is TRBD1 (6 bases). The CDR3 totals 15 residues. Trimming cost V 5 bases and J 7 bases, with 15 bases left between them. The germline V gene has CDR1 SEHNR and CDR2 FQNEAQ (reference sequence). The CDR3 DNA reads TGTGCCAGCAGCAGTACAGGGTACAGGAATTCACCCCTCCACTTT. Translation gives CASSSTGYRNSPLHF.

The chain joins TRBV7-2 to TRBJ1-5; TRBD1 agrees at 7 bases. Trimming removed 5 bases from V and 6 bases from J; junction bases left unmatched: 13. The CDR3 has 16 residues. Looked up from germline, CDR1 is SGHTA and CDR2 is FQGNSA. CDR3 loop: CASSPRTGRGGQPQHF. The DNA of the CDR3 is TGTGCCAGCAGCCCGCGGACAGGAAGAGGAGGTCAGCCCCAGCATTTT.

A single count supports this clone. The genes are TRBV18 and TRBJ1-3, with D possibly TRBD1 on 6 matching bases. Germline CDR1 is KGHSH and CDR2 is LQKENI. The CDR3 is made up of 16 amino acids. V was trimmed by 2 bases and J by 0 bases, leaving 11 bases between them. The CDR3 DNA reads as TGTGCCAGCTCACCAAAGGACAGCATCTCTGGAAACACCATATATTTT. Residues: CASSPKDSISGNTIYF.

This chain joins TRBV7-9 and TRBJ1-3; possible D gene TRBD1, 6 bases. The CDR3 contains 14 residues. Trimming took 5 bases from V and 0 from J, leaving 8 bases between them. Germline V lookup: CDR1 SEHNR, CDR2 FQNEAQ (reference sequence). As DNA, the CDR3 is TGTGCCAGCAGCCGGGACATCTCTGGAAACACCATATATTTT. As protein: CASSRDISGNTIYF.

The V call is TRBV7-9, the J call TRBJ1-1; D is uncertain. The germline V gene has CDR1 SEHNR and CDR2 FQNEAQ (reference sequence). CDR3 length: 17 residues. V lost 5 bases to trimming and J lost 0 bases, with 19 bases between them. DNA of the CDR3: TGTGCCAGCAGCCCCCCGGGTTTCCGACCCATGAACACTGAAGCTTTCTTT. Translated, it gives CASSPPGFRPMNTEAFF.

The V gene is TRBV4-3, the J gene TRBJ2-7; D is undetermined. The germline V gene encodes CDR1 LGHNA and CDR2 YSLEER. The CDR3 is made up of 13 amino acids. V dropped 6 bases and J dropped 9 bases, with 18 bases sitting between them. In DNA form, the CDR3 reads TGCGCCAGCAGTCACGAAACATGGGCCGTGCAGTACTTC. Its protein is CASSHETWAVQYF.

The V and J genes are TRBV11-2 and TRBJ2-1, with D possibly TRBD1 on 5 matching bases. The CDR3 contains 12 residues. The V and J ends lost 0 bases and 11 bases respectively, with 8 bases between them. Germline V lookup: CDR1 SGHAT, CDR2 FQNNGV. The CDR3 nucleotides are TGTGCCAGCAGCTTAGACAGGGAAAAGCAGTTCTTC. Translated, it gives CASSLDREKQFF.

The chain uses TRBV5-1 and TRBJ2-7; 13 bases agree with TRBD2. The CDR3 runs 17 residues. The V gene end was trimmed by 7 bases and the J gene end by 6 bases; junction bases not matched to a gene: 16. Germline loops: CDR1 SGHRS, CDR2 YFSETQ. The CDR3 DNA is TGCGCCAGCCGTGGACTAGCGGGGGTCCTCTTTCTCCCCGAGCAGTACTTC. Amino acid sequence: CASRGLAGVLFLPEQYF.

The chain has TRBV7-9 and TRBJ2-7, with D maybe TRBD1 (5 bases). CDR3 length equals 13 residues. Trimming took 1 base from V and 5 from J, leaving 9 bases between them. Per the germline V gene, CDR1 is SEHNR and CDR2 is FQNEAQ (reference sequence). The CDR3 reads CASSLGTFDEQYF. The CDR3 DNA follows: TGTGCCAGCAGCTTAGGGACATTCGACGAGCAGTACTTC.

This chain uses TRBV2 with TRBJ1-3, with a possible D match to TRBD1 (6 bases). The CDR3 extends over 14 amino acids. Germline V gene sequence: CDR1 SNHLY, CDR2 FYNNEI. V was cut by 5 bases and J by 4 bases, with 12 bases left in between. The CDR3 region is CASSITGTGNTIYF. CDR3 in DNA: TGTGCCAGCAGTATTACAGGGACCGGAAACACCATATATTTT.

This clone showed up just once. V usage is TRBV11-2 and J usage is TRBJ1-2, with TRBD1 matching 7 bases. CDR1 is SGHAT, CDR2 FQNNGV, per germline. Trimming took 6 bases from V and 0 from J; bases not matched to a gene: 13. The CDR3 is 17 residues long. The CDR3 coding sequence is TGTGCCAGCAGTTATATACAGGGGAATCAGCCTAACTATGGCTACACCTTC. This translates into CASSYIQGNQPNYGYTF.